This T cell receptor beta chain originates from a study of T cell changes during pregnancy in multiple sclerosis. Profiled with immunoSEQ multiplex PCR; TCRdb holds only in-frame clones, not every one. The table lists some 41,000 clones, about 88% of them singletons. This TCR was sampled from a female donor with multiple sclerosis, enrolled in a pregnancy study. This specimen was CD4+ T cells from peripheral blood mononuclear cells, taken in the first trimester of pregnancy.

CDR3 loop: CASSFDRDAYEQYF. In DNA, the CDR3 is TGTGCCAGCAGTTTCGACAGGGACGCCTACGAGCAGTACTTC. This chain uses TRBV27 with TRBJ2-7, with TRBD1 matching over 7 bases. The germline CDR1 and CDR2 sequences are MNHEY and SMNVEV (reference sequence). The ends lost 3 bases at V and 2 bases at J; junction bases unmatched: 4. The CDR3 contains 14 residues.